The 32 T cell receptor beta chains given below trace back to one sample, sequenced in a study of siplizumab effects on memory and regulatory T cells (dated by TCRdb to about 2019). Library creation used the immunoSEQ multiplex PCR assay. The immuneACCESS repertoire file appears here via TCRdb, limited to in-frame rearrangements. These files lack a portion of the clones; in checked studies, under half of the deficit traces to unresolved V genes, and the cause of the others is not known. The sample table lists approximately 120,000 clones, 93% of them with a count of one. The ten largest clones represent around 0.16% of the sample. Sequencing was done on a sample of non-Treg CD4+ T cells sorted from blood. The label giving this sample's cell subset or site can be read as: FACS-sorted unstimulated CD4+ non-regulatory T cells. Receptors originate from a human donor in good health.

The V gene is TRBV28, the J gene TRBJ2-5, with D possibly matching TRBD1 (7 bases). The V end lost 4 bases, the J end lost 7 bases, and 13 bases lay between the germline ends. The CDR3 runs to 13 residues. Germline V gives CDR1 MDHEN, CDR2 SYDVKM. CDR3 bases: TGTGCCAGCAGTTCAGGGGGGCCGGTGACCCAGTACTTC. This codes for CASSSGGPVTQYF.

This clone was observed a single time. CDR3 sequence (DNA): TGTGCCAGCAGCTTAATAGCGCGAGAGACCCAGTACTTC. This sequence encodes CASSLIARETQYF. V and J are TRBV7-3 and TRBJ2-5; TRBD2 is a possible D gene (5 bases). Germline V CDR1 and CDR2: SGHTA, FQGTGA. The CDR3 loop spans 13 amino acids. Deletions cut 1 base from V and 4 bases from J, with 7 bases between. Full variable domain (remainder filled in from reference TRBV7-3 and TRBJ2-5): GAGVSQTPSNKVTEKGKYVELRCDPISGHTALYWYRQSLGQGPEFLIYFQGTGAADDSGLPNDRFFAVRPEGSVSTLKIQRTERGDSAVYLCASSLIARETQYFGPGTRLLVL.

The CDR3 protein is CASSNSRGAGFNEQFF. The CDR3 nucleotides are TGTGCCAGTAGTAACTCGCGGGGGGCGGGGTTCAATGAGCAGTTCTTC. The chain is built from TRBV19 and TRBJ2-1; TRBD2 agrees at 8 bases. The germline CDR1 and CDR2 sequences are LNHDA and SQIVND (reference sequence). V dropped 4 bases and J dropped 6; count of bases not matched to a gene: 11. The CDR3 loop spans 16 amino acids.

The rearrangement uses TRBV18 and TRBJ2-5; 8 nucleotides match TRBD1. Trimming at V came to 8 bases and at J to 4 bases, leaving 9 bases not matched to a gene. The CDR3 length is 14 residues. The germline CDR1 and CDR2 sequences are KGHSH and LQKENI. The chain's CDR3 is CASLGGQGAETQYF. The CDR3, as DNA: TGTGCCAGCCTTGGAGGACAGGGTGCAGAGACCCAGTACTTC.

This clone appeared once. This chain uses TRBV6-1 with TRBJ2-5; no clear D. CDR1 and CDR2 from the germline V gene are MNHNS and SASEGT. This CDR3 comprises 13 residues. Trimming removed 9 bases from V and 4 bases from J, with 15 bases in between. This CDR3 reads CARAVGVGETQYF. CDR3 coding DNA: TGTGCCAGGGCCGTGGGCGTTGGAGAGACCCAGTACTTC.

This chain uses TRBV30 with TRBJ1-1; weak D call: TRBD1 (5 bases). The CDR3 covers 14 residues. CDR1 is GTSNPN and CDR2 is SVGIG in the germline V gene (reference sequence). V was cut by 2 bases and J by 5 bases, with 15 bases left in between. CDR3 in amino acids: CAWSRIGESTEAFF. In DNA, the CDR3 is TGTGCCTGGAGTAGGATAGGGGAGTCAACTGAAGCTTTCTTT. Using reference TRBV30 and TRBJ1-1 for the parts outside the CDR3, the full variable domain is SQTIHQWPATLVQPVGSPLSLECTVEGTSNPNLYWYRQAAGRGLQLLFYSVGIGQISSEVPQNLSASRPQDRQFILSSKKLLLSDSGFYLCAWSRIGESTEAFFGQGTRLTVV.

The V and J genes are TRBV21-1 and TRBJ2-7. TRBV21-1 constitutes a pseudogene. This CDR3 contains 13 residues. The chain's CDR3 is CAEQGGSSYEQYF. CDR3 bases: TGTGCGGAGCAAGGGGGGAGCTCCTACGAGCAGTACTTC.

The chain combines TRBV19 with TRBJ1-2, with D unresolved. The germline CDR1 and CDR2 sequences are LNHDA and SQIVND (reference sequence). The CDR3 covers 14 residues. Between the trimmed V and J ends, which lost 3 bases and 5 bases, there was a span of 13 bases. The CDR3 loop reads CASSIQMAQYGYTF. The CDR3 region has the DNA TGTGCCAGTAGTATCCAGATGGCCCAGTATGGCTACACCTTC.

This clone was observed a single time. The chain links TRBV29-1 to TRBJ2-5; 11 bases match TRBD2. Unmatched junction bases numbered 12, after V lost 2 bases and J lost 7 bases. The CDR3 totals 16 residues. Germline V gene sequence: CDR1 SQVTM, CDR2 ANQGSEA. CDR3 nucleotide sequence: TGCAGCGTTGAATGGCTGGCTAGCGGGGGGACCGTGACCCAGTACTTC. Translated: CSVEWLASGGTVTQYF.

This chain uses TRBV7-6 with TRBJ1-3, with D perhaps matching TRBD1 (5 bases). This CDR3 is built from 17 residues. Germline V lookup: CDR1 SGHVS, CDR2 FNYEAQ. Trimming removed 4 bases at V and 2 bases at J, with 18 bases between. In DNA form, the CDR3 reads TGTGCCAGCAGCTCACCGGGACCCCGAGGAGCTGGAAACACCATATATTTT. Translating it yields CASSSPGPRGAGNTIYF.

A remark on this clone: An end of the junction differs from the germline gene, which may be a read error. V is TRBV29-1 and J is TRBJ1-1; maybe TRBD1 (5 bases). The CDR3 is made up of 13 amino acids. Germline V lookup: CDR1 SQVTM, CDR2 ANQGSEA. CDR3: CSVDGGGNSEAFF. The CDR3 DNA reads as TGCAGCGTTGATGGGGGTGGGAACTCTGAAGCTTTCTTT.

The chain employs TRBV5-3 and TRBJ1-1, with a possible D match to TRBD1 (6 bases). TRBV5-3 is an open reading frame, and its role is uncertain. V was trimmed by 2 bases and J by 3 bases, leaving 17 bases between them. The CDR3 runs to 16 residues. This CDR3 reads CARSFLMRGWDTEAFF. DNA of the CDR3: TGTGCCAGAAGCTTCCTAATGAGGGGGTGGGACACTGAAGCTTTCTTT.

V and J are TRBV10-1 and TRBJ1-1; D is unclear. Germline V gene lookup returns CDR1 WNHNN and CDR2 SYGVQD (reference sequence). V dropped 4 bases and J dropped 4 bases, with 10 bases sitting between them. CDR3 length: 13 residues. This CDR3 reads CASSVTVGTEAFF. The CDR3 region has the DNA TGCGCCAGCAGTGTTACCGTCGGCACTGAAGCTTTCTTT.

The chain employs TRBV28 and TRBJ2-7; unclear D gene. Trimming removed 2 bases from V and 4 bases from J, with 6 bases in between. CDR3 length: 12 residues. Germline V CDR1 and CDR2: MDHEN, SYDVKM. CDR3 nucleotide sequence: TGTGCCAGCAGTTTAGTGTGGTACGAGCAGTACTTC. Its protein product is CASSLVWYEQYF.

This clone was counted a single time. The rearrangement links TRBV7-9 to TRBJ1-2; no clear D. The CDR3 has 13 residues. V shed 5 bases and J shed 8 bases, with 15 bases lying between them. Germline CDR1 SEHNR, CDR2 FQNEAQ (reference sequence). DNA for the CDR3: TGTGCCAGCAGCGATCAGGCCGGGGTCGGCTACACCTTC. The encoded protein is CASSDQAGVGYTF.

The chain carries TRBV5-1 and TRBJ2-1; D is undetermined. Germline assignment: CDR1 SGHRS and CDR2 YFSETQ. The CDR3 has 12 residues. V was clipped by 4 bases and J by 4 bases, with 6 bases between them. DNA for the CDR3: TGCGCCAGCAGCCCCGAGTACAATGAGCAGTTCTTC. It encodes CASSPEYNEQFF.

This chain links TRBV9 with TRBJ1-2; the match to TRBD1 covers 7 bases. The junction had 12 bases not matched to a gene; V was cut back by 4 bases and J by 6 bases. From germline, CDR1 is SGDLS and CDR2 YYNGEE. This CDR3 region has 15 residues. The CDR3 protein is CASSPGWGTVDGYTF. CDR3 sequence (DNA): TGTGCCAGCAGCCCCGGATGGGGGACAGTGGATGGCTACACCTTC.

This clone was observed a single time. CDR3: CASSSNRGGYEQYF. The CDR3 nucleotides are TGTGCCAGCTCATCTAACAGGGGCGGCTACGAGCAGTACTTC. This sequence joins TRBV18 and TRBJ2-7; 7 positions agree with TRBD1. The V and J ends lost 5 bases and 3 bases, in that order; junction bases with no gene match: 7. Germline values: CDR1 KGHSH, CDR2 LQKENI. The CDR3 is made up of 14 amino acids.

This chain joins TRBV5-1 and TRBJ2-7; 7 bases fit TRBD1. CDR3 length: 13 residues. V lost 1 base to trimming and J lost 3 bases; unmatched junction nucleotides: 1. The germline CDR1 and CDR2 sequences are SGHRS and YFSETQ. CDR3 sequence reads: CASSLNRGYEQYF. The CDR3 nucleotides are TGCGCCAGCAGCTTGAACAGGGGCTACGAGCAGTACTTC.

This chain connects TRBV7-3 to TRBJ2-5; 8 nucleotides match TRBD1. V was pared by 5 bases and J by 2 bases, with 16 bases of the junction left unmatched. CDR1 is SGHTA and CDR2 is FQGTGA in the germline V gene. The CDR3 covers 18 residues. The CDR3 reads CASSPVGQGGLVQETQYF. The DNA for the CDR3 is TGTGCCAGCAGCCCGGTTGGACAGGGAGGTTTGGTACAAGAGACCCAGTACTTC.

This clone has just one count. CDR3 coding DNA: TGTGCCAGCAGCCCGAGACAGGCCGGGGAAGCTTTCTTT. It codes for CASSPRQAGEAFF. The chain links TRBV7-2 to TRBJ1-1, with a possible D match to TRBD1 (6 bases). Trimming took 5 bases from V and 8 from J, leaving 15 bases between them. Germline V gene lookup returns CDR1 SGHTA and CDR2 FQGNSA. The CDR3 loop spans 13 amino acids.

V is TRBV7-9 and J is TRBJ2-5, with D possibly matching TRBD1 (5 bases). The germline gives CDR1 SEHNR, CDR2 FQNEAQ (reference sequence). CDR3 size: 15 residues. V lost 0 bases, J lost 2 bases, and 10 bases lay in between. The CDR3 protein is CASSLASPGQETQYF. The CDR3 DNA sequence: TGTGCCAGCAGCTTAGCCTCCCCAGGGCAAGAGACCCAGTACTTC.

This chain connects TRBV9 to TRBJ2-3; 9 nucleotides line up with TRBD2. The V gene's germline CDR1 is SGDLS and CDR2 YYNGEE. V dropped 3 bases and J dropped 5; count of bases not matched to a gene: 7. The length of the CDR3 is 15 residues. CDR3 loop: CASSEIAGAGDTQYF. The CDR3, as DNA: TGTGCCAGCAGCGAGATAGCGGGGGCGGGAGATACGCAGTATTTT.

This chain uses TRBV7-8 with TRBJ2-7; D possibly matches TRBD1 or TRBD2 (5 bases each). Deletions cut 7 bases from V and 4 bases from J, with 23 bases between. The CDR3 contains 16 residues. Germline assignment: CDR1 SGHVS and CDR2 FQNEAQ. For the CDR3, the DNA is TGTGCCAGCAACCCCTGGGGTGAGGGGCGCGGGTACGAGCAGTACTTC. Protein: CASNPWGEGRGYEQYF.

The chain employs TRBV6-1 and TRBJ1-6, with unresolved D. V was pared by 2 bases and J by 0 bases, with 8 bases between. CDR3 length: 16 amino acids. Germline loops: CDR1 MNHNS, CDR2 SASEGT. Here the CDR3 reads CASSENLSSYNSPLHF. Written as DNA, the CDR3 is TGTGCCAGCAGTGAAAACCTAAGCTCCTATAATTCACCCCTCCACTTT.

This chain connects TRBV7-2 to TRBJ1-1, with D unclear. Trimming removed 3 bases at V and 1 base at J, with 9 bases between. Germline V gene sequence: CDR1 SGHTA, CDR2 FQGNSA. The CDR3 loop spans 14 amino acids. The CDR3 loop reads CASSFGHTNTEAFF. DNA for the CDR3: TGTGCCAGCAGCTTCGGGCACACGAACACTGAAGCTTTCTTT.

The table lists this clone with a few counts. V and J are TRBV2 and TRBJ1-1; D is unclear. Germline V gene sequence: CDR1 SNHLY, CDR2 FYNNEI. The ends were cut back, 6 bases at V and 5 bases at J, with 13 bases in the middle. The CDR3 is 13 amino acids. The CDR3 sequence: CASSEERVTEAFF. The DNA of the CDR3 is TGTGCCAGCAGCGAGGAGAGGGTTACTGAAGCTTTCTTT.

The V call is TRBV18, the J call TRBJ1-4; D remains ambiguous. This CDR3 has 14 amino acids. Trimming pared 4 bases from V and 8 bases from J, leaving 14 bases between. Germline V gene data show CDR1 as KGHSH and CDR2 as LQKENI. The CDR3 loop is CASSHGRLREKLFF. The DNA for the CDR3 is TGTGCCAGCTCACACGGACGGTTGCGGGAAAAACTGTTTTTT.

V and J are TRBV6-5 and TRBJ2-7; D remains ambiguous. Deletions cut 7 bases from V and 9 bases from J, with 22 bases between. The CDR3 sequence is 14 residues long. Per the germline V gene, CDR1 is MNHEY and CDR2 is SVGAGI. CDR3 region: CASMIDEFKNRQYF. CDR3 in DNA: TGTGCCAGCATGATAGACGAATTTAAGAATCGGCAGTACTTC.

This clone was observed a single time. This chain uses TRBV5-4 with TRBJ2-6; tentative D call: TRBD1 (6 bases). V was shortened by 0 bases and J by 1 base, with 17 bases between the two germline ends. The V gene's germline CDR1 is SGHNT and CDR2 YYREEE (reference sequence). The CDR3 is 19 residues long. The CDR3 region is CASSLGGRLSVSGANVLTF. The CDR3 nucleotides are TGTGCCAGCAGCTTGGGGGGGCGGTTATCAGTTTCTGGGGCCAACGTCCTGACTTTC.

This chain links TRBV7-2 with TRBJ1-4, with D tentatively TRBD1 (6 bases). Germline V gives CDR1 SGHTA, CDR2 FQGNSA. Trimming shortened V by 2 bases and J by 0 bases, and 16 bases separated the two germline ends. This CDR3 comprises 18 residues. CDR3 nucleotides: TGTGCCAGCAGCTTACCTTGGGGGGGCTTAGCAACTAATGAAAAACTGTTTTTT. Translated: CASSLPWGGLATNEKLFF. Full variable domain (outside the CDR3, taken from reference TRBV7-2 and TRBJ1-4): GAGVSQSPSNKVTEKGKDVELRCDPISGHTALYWYRQSLGQGLEFLIYFQGNSAPDKSGLPSDRFSAERTGGSVSTLTIQRTQQEDSAVYLCASSLPWGGLATNEKLFFGSGTQLSVL.

This rearrangement joins TRBV5-1 to TRBJ1-5, with D maybe TRBD1 (6 bases). V was pared by 3 bases and J by 5 bases, with 12 bases between. Germline V gene sequence: CDR1 SGHRS, CDR2 YFSETQ. This CDR3 spans 14 amino acids. This CDR3 reads CASSSGVRDQPQHF. The CDR3, as DNA: TGCGCCAGCAGCTCAGGGGTCCGCGATCAGCCCCAGCATTTT.